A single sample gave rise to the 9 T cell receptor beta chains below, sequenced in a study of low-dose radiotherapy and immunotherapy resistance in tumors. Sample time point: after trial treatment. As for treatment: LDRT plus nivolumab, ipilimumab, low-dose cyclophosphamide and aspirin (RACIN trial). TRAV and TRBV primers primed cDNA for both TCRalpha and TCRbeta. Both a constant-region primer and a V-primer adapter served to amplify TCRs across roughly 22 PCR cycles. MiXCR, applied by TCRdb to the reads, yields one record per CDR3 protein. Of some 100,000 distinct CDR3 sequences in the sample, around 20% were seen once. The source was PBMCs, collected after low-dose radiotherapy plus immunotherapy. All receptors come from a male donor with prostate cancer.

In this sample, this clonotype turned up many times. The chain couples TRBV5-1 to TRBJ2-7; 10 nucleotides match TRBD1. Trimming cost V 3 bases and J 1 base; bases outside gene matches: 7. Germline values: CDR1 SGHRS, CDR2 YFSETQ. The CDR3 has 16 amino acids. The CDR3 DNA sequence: TGCGCCAGCAGCTCAGGAGGGACAGGGGCTTCCTACGAGCAGTACTTC. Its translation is CASSSGGTGASYEQYF. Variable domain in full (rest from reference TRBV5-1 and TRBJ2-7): KAGVTQTPRYLIKTRGQQVTLSCSPISGHRSVSWYQQTPGQGLQFLFEYFSETQRNKGNFPGRFSGRQFSNSRSEMNVSTLELGDSALYLCASSSGGTGASYEQYFGPGTRLTVT.

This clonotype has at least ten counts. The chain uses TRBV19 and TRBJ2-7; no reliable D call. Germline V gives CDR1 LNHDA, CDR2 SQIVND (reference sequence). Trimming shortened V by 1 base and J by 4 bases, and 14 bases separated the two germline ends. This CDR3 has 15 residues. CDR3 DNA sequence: TGTGCCAGTAGTATAGGCGACCCGATGGCGTACGAGCAGTACTTC. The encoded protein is CASSIGDPMAYEQYF.

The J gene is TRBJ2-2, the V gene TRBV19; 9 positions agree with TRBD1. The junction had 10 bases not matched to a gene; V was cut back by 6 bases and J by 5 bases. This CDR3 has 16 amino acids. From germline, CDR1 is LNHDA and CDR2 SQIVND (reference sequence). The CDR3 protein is CASSLLPGQGTGELFF. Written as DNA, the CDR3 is TGTGCCAGTAGCCTACTACCGGGACAGGGAACCGGGGAGCTGTTTTTT.

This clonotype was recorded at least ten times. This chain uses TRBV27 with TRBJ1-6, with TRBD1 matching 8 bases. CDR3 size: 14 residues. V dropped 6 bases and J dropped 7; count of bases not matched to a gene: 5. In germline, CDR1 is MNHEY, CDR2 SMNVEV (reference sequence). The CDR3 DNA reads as TGTGCCAGCAGCCGGGACAGGCCGAATTCACCCCTCCACTTT. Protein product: CASSRDRPNSPLHF.

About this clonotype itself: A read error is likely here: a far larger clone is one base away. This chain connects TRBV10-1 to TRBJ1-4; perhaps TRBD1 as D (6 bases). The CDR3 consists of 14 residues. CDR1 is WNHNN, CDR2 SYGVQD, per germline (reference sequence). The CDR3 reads CASSYRVVGEKLFF. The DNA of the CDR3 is TGTGCCAGCAGTTACAGGGTGGTAGGAGAAAAACTGTTTTTT.

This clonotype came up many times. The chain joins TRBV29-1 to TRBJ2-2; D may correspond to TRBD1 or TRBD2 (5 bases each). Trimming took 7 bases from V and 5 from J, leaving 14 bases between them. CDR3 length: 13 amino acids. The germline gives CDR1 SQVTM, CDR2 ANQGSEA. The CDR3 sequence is CSAHGTTTGELFF. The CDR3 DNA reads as TGCAGCGCCCACGGGACGACGACCGGGGAGCTGTTTTTT.

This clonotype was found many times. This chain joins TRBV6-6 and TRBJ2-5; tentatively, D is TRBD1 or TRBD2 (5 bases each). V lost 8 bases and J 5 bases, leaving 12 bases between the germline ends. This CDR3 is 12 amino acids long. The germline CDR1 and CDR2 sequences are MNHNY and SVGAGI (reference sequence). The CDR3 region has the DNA TGTGCCAGCTTCAGACGGGACGAGACCCAGTACTTC. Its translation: CASFRRDETQYF.

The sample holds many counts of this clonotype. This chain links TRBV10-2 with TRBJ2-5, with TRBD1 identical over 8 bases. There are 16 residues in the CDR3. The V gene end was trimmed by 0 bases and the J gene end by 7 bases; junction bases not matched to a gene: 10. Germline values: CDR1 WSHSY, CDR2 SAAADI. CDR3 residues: CASSESAGGRFGTQYF. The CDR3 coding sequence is TGCGCCAGCAGTGAGTCCGCAGGGGGCCGGTTTGGGACCCAGTACTTC.

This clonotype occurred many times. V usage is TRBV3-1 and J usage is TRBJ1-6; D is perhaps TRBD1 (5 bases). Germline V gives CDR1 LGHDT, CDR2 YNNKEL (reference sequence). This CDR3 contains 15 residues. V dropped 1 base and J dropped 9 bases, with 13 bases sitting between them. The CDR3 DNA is TGTGCCAGCAGCCAAGGCAGGGTTGATCGTTCACCCCTCCACTTT. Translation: CASSQGRVDRSPLHF.